This TCR beta chain was found in a study of cytomegalovirus exposure and HLA in healthy donors. There are 15 residues in the CDR3. V lost 1 base to trimming and J lost 0 bases; unmatched junction nucleotides: 3. The germline V gene encodes CDR1 SGHDT and CDR2 YYEEEE. Researchers ran the PCR with 60 Vbeta and 13 Jbeta primers. Clones were sequenced by immunoSEQ multiplex PCR, and TCRdb holds only the in-frame ones, with some missing. The repertoire has 60,000 to 75,000 clones, roughly nine tenths of them found once; the top ten carry 9% to 14%. Sequencing used PBMCs. This chain joins TRBV5-6 and TRBJ2-7; TRBD1 matches 8 bases. This receptor was obtained from a woman in her twenties or thirties in good health and CMV-seropositive. The CDR3 DNA reads as TGTGCCAGCAGCTTGCAGGGGGCAAGCTCCTACGAGCAGTACTTC. This sequence encodes CASSLQGASSYEQYF.